The 27 T cell receptor beta chains below come from one sample, sequenced in a study of identical twins (dated by TCRdb to the mid-2010s). The receptor library was made with 5' RACE. TCRdb names Illumina HiSeq 2000 as the instrument used. The raw public data were reprocessed by TCRdb itself: fastp quality trimming at Q25, MiXCR clonotype calling, in-frame beta chains only. Each CDR3 protein appears once, grouped with its most common genes and DNA. In all, the sample holds 700,000 or so distinct CDR3 sequences, and 8.6% of those were seen once. 0.85% to 1% of the sample is in the top ten clones. The same data also went into a second study, on yellow fever vaccine responses in identical twins.

Sample: PBMCs. The receptor set was obtained from a woman aged 18 to 35 in good health.

This clonotype was counted between two and nine times. The CDR3, as DNA: TGCAGTGCTAGAAAGGCTAACTATGGCTACACCTTC. It specifies CSARKANYGYTF. The chain is built from TRBV20-1 and TRBJ1-2; D is ambiguous. V shed 2 bases and J shed 0 bases, with 4 bases lying between them. Germline values: CDR1 DFQATT, CDR2 SNEGSKA (reference sequence). The CDR3 contains 12 residues.

This chain joins TRBV3-1 and TRBJ1-4, with D unclear. Germline loops: CDR1 LGHDT, CDR2 YNNKEL (reference sequence). The CDR3 sequence is 13 residues long. The V end was cut by 1 base, the J end by 6 bases, with 6 bases between. The CDR3 protein is CASSQVWDEKLFF. CDR3 nucleotides: TGTGCCAGCAGCCAAGTGTGGGATGAAAAACTGTTTTTT.

This rearrangement joins TRBV20-1 to TRBJ2-3; D perhaps matches TRBD2 (6 bases). Trimming took off 1 base at V and 2 bases at J, with 13 bases between the two ends. Germline lookup yields CDR1 DFQATT and CDR2 SNEGSKA (reference sequence). CDR3 length equals 15 residues. CDR3 in DNA: TGCAGTGCTAGAGTAGGAGCGGGTGACACAGATACGCAGTATTTT. Translating it yields CSARVGAGDTDTQYF.

The gene calls are TRBV20-1 and TRBJ1-1; D possibly corresponds to TRBD1 (5 bases). Germline V gene sequence: CDR1 DFQATT, CDR2 SNEGSKA (reference sequence). This CDR3 comprises 14 residues. Trimming shortened V by 8 bases and J by 0 bases, and 16 bases separated the two germline ends. CDR3 nucleotides: TGCAGTCCATCCCGCAGGGATATGAACACTGAAGCTTTCTTT. Its translation: CSPSRRDMNTEAFF.

This clonotype was counted a few times. V and J are TRBV11-1 and TRBJ2-2, with a weak D call TRBD1 (5 bases). This CDR3 has 15 amino acids. CDR1 SGHAT and CDR2 FQDESV come from the germline V gene (reference sequence). V was trimmed by 5 bases and J by 0 bases, leaving 10 bases between them. The CDR3 DNA reads TGTGCCAGCAGCGATGGACATACGAACACCGGGGAGCTGTTTTTT. Protein sequence: CASSDGHTNTGELFF.

The chain combines TRBV28 with TRBJ2-7, with a possible D match to TRBD2 (6 bases). The CDR3 covers 15 residues. Trimming cost V 2 bases and J 2 bases, with 13 bases left between them. From germline, CDR1 is MDHEN and CDR2 SYDVKM. CDR3 nucleotides: TGTGCCAGCAGTTTAGGCGGGATGGGGGCCTACGAGCAGTACTTC. It encodes CASSLGGMGAYEQYF. The whole variable domain, filled in from reference TRBV28 and TRBJ2-7, reads DVKVTQSSRYLVKRTGEKVFLECVQDMDHENMFWYRQDPGLGLRLIYFSYDVKMKEKGDIPEGYSVSREKKERFSLILESASTNQTSMYLCASSLGGMGAYEQYFGPGTRLTVT.

This clonotype has a handful of counts. CDR3 DNA sequence: TGTGCCAGCAGCCCCTCGATTGCCCGGACCGCCGGCCAAGAGACCCAGTACTTC. Translation: CASSPSIARTAGQETQYF. The chain has TRBV3-1 and TRBJ2-5; no reliable D call. The CDR3 has 18 amino acids. The germline CDR1 and CDR2 sequences are LGHDT and YNNKEL (reference sequence). Trimming shortened V by 4 bases and J by 1 base, and 22 bases separated the two germline ends.

The table lists this clonotype with a few counts. This chain links TRBV18 with TRBJ2-1, with a weak D call TRBD1 (5 bases). The CDR3 length is 16 residues. Trimming pared 3 bases from V and 4 bases from J, leaving 16 bases between. Per germline, CDR1 KGHSH and CDR2 LQKENI. CDR3 sequence reads: CASSPRNHRPYNEQFF. The CDR3 nucleotides are TGTGCCAGCTCACCCCGTAATCACAGGCCTTACAATGAGCAGTTCTTC.

Written as DNA, the CDR3 is TGTGCCAGCAGTTCCAACTGGCCCCAGCATTTT. Its translation is CASSSNWPQHF. The chain has TRBV28 and TRBJ1-5, with D unresolved. Trimming removed 4 bases from V and 9 bases from J, with 7 bases in between. Germline V lookup: CDR1 MDHEN, CDR2 SYDVKM. The CDR3 totals 11 residues.

This clonotype was seen only a few times. The chain links TRBV18 to TRBJ2-3; 14 nucleotides match TRBD2. There are 16 residues in the CDR3. In germline, CDR1 is KGHSH, CDR2 LQKENI. The V segment lost 3 bases and the J segment 6 bases; nucleotides outside the gene matches: 5. The CDR3 nucleotides are TGTGCCAGCTCACCCGGGACTAGCGGGAGTGCGGATACGCAGTATTTT. Its translation is CASSPGTSGSADTQYF.

The V call is TRBV29-1, the J call TRBJ2-3, with D unclear. The length of the CDR3 is 12 residues. Germline CDR1 SQVTM, CDR2 ANQGSEA. Deletions cut 8 bases from V and 1 base from J, with 10 bases between. The CDR3 nucleotides are TGCAGCATTGGAGAGGGCACAGATACGCAGTATTTT. It yields the protein CSIGEGTDTQYF.

This clonotype was recorded many times. The gene calls are TRBV27 and TRBJ2-5; the D gene is possibly TRBD1 (5 bases). Trimming left V 0 bases short and J 5 bases short, with 7 bases between. CDR3 size: 13 residues. Germline CDR1 and CDR2: MNHEY and SMNVEV (reference sequence). The CDR3 sequence: CASSLSGAETQYF. DNA of the CDR3: TGTGCCAGCAGTTTATCTGGGGCGGAGACCCAGTACTTC.

The rearrangement links TRBV6-1 to TRBJ1-5; TRBD1 matches at 7 bases. The CDR3 is made up of 14 amino acids. Germline trimming cut 6 bases from V and 5 bases from J; bases unmatched to any gene: 7. The germline gives CDR1 MNHNS, CDR2 SASEGT. The CDR3 nucleotides are TGTGCCAGCAGCCCGGGGACAGCGTATCAGCCCCAGCATTTT. Its protein product is CASSPGTAYQPQHF.

This clonotype was counted between two and nine times. The rearrangement uses TRBV10-3 and TRBJ2-5, with TRBD2 matching 7 bases. Germline V gene sequence: CDR1 ENHRY, CDR2 SYGVKD. The V and J ends lost 11 bases and 4 bases, in that order; junction bases with no gene match: 13. This CDR3 region has 14 residues. The CDR3 region is CASRREVGVETQYF. CDR3 DNA sequence: TGTGCCTCACGACGGGAGGTCGGGGTAGAGACCCAGTACTTC.

The genes are TRBV20-1 and TRBJ2-1; D gene uncertain. The ends were cut back, 0 bases at V and 8 bases at J, with 20 bases in the middle. The CDR3 totals 16 residues. In germline, CDR1 is DFQATT, CDR2 SNEGSKA (reference sequence). Here the CDR3 reads CSARDDFAFLGDEQFF. In DNA, the CDR3 is TGCAGTGCTAGAGATGACTTCGCTTTCCTTGGCGATGAGCAGTTCTTC.

V and J are TRBV30 and TRBJ1-4, with no clear D. The CDR3 consists of 13 residues. Looked up from germline, CDR1 is GTSNPN and CDR2 is SVGIG (reference sequence). The V gene lost 0 bases and the J gene lost 7 bases, with 9 bases spanning the gap. The CDR3 here is CAWSVAPVEKLFF. The CDR3 nucleotides read TGTGCCTGGAGTGTAGCCCCGGTTGAAAAACTGTTTTTT.

J is TRBJ2-1 and V is TRBV6-4, with 11 nucleotides matching TRBD1. The germline gives CDR1 MRHNA, CDR2 SNTAGT. The trim removed 2 bases at V and 5 bases at J, leaving 2 bases unmatched. This CDR3 is built from 15 residues. In DNA form, the CDR3 reads TGTGCCAGCAGTGACCCGGGACAGGGGGACAATGAGCAGTTCTTC. Residues: CASSDPGQGDNEQFF.

The table lists this clonotype with a few counts. V and J are TRBV9 and TRBJ1-1, with D maybe TRBD1 (5 bases). This CDR3 spans 14 amino acids. Germline V gene sequence: CDR1 SGDLS, CDR2 YYNGEE. Trimming stripped 0 bases from V and 5 bases from J, with 11 bases between. CDR3 sequence: CASSVGGGRTEAFF. CDR3 sequence (DNA): TGTGCCAGCAGCGTAGGGGGGGGGAGAACTGAAGCTTTCTTT.

At least ten counts were recorded for this clonotype. The chain couples TRBV9 to TRBJ2-2; D not resolved. With 0 bases removed from V and 6 bases from J, the gap between germline ends came to 9 bases. CDR1 is SGDLS, CDR2 YYNGEE, per germline. This CDR3 is built from 14 residues. DNA for the CDR3: TGTGCCAGCAGCGTAGACCTTTACCCCGGGGAGCTGTTTTTT. Its protein is CASSVDLYPGELFF.

This clonotype was observed a handful of times. The chain is built from TRBV7-9 and TRBJ2-3; 10 positions match TRBD1. This CDR3 has 15 residues. The germline V gene encodes CDR1 SEHNR and CDR2 FQNEAQ (reference sequence). Trimming cost V 4 bases and J 3 bases; bases outside gene matches: 4. The CDR3 region is CASSWGTGETDTQYF. In DNA, the CDR3 is TGTGCCAGCAGCTGGGGGACAGGGGAAACAGATACGCAGTATTTT.

This clonotype was picked up a small number of times. This chain uses TRBV20-1 with TRBJ2-7; 7 nucleotides match TRBD1. Per germline, CDR1 DFQATT and CDR2 SNEGSKA (reference sequence). V was pared by 3 bases and J by 4 bases, with 9 bases of the junction left unmatched. This CDR3 spans 14 amino acids. The CDR3 loop reads CSARGVGQWYEQYF. CDR3 DNA sequence: TGCAGTGCTAGGGGGGTGGGACAGTGGTACGAGCAGTACTTC.

This clonotype was recorded at least ten times. The V gene is TRBV7-2, the J gene TRBJ2-3; tentative D call: TRBD2 (6 bases). V dropped 3 bases and J dropped 6 bases, with 10 bases sitting between them. CDR1 SGHTA and CDR2 FQGNSA come from the germline V gene. The CDR3 is 13 residues long. In DNA form, the CDR3 reads TGTGCCAGCAGCTTGACTAGTCATGATACGCAGTATTTT. It is translated as CASSLTSHDTQYF.

This clonotype has only a few counts. The junction departs from germline at one end; a sequencing error may be responsible. The chain recombines TRBV6-6 with TRBJ2-7; 10 bases agree with TRBD1. Germline loops: CDR1 MNHNY, CDR2 SVGAGI (reference sequence). The CDR3 spans 10 residues. The DNA of the CDR3 is TGTGCCAGTTATGGGACAGGGGCCGAGTTC. Translated: CASYGTGAEF.

This chain links TRBV4-1 with TRBJ1-1; weak D call: TRBD1 (6 bases). The CDR3 extends over 13 amino acids. Germline V gene data show CDR1 as MGHRA and CDR2 as YSYEKL. V was shortened by 4 bases and J by 7 bases, with 13 bases between the two germline ends. The CDR3 loop reads CASSRQATLEAFF. For the CDR3, the DNA is TGCGCCAGCAGCCGACAGGCTACCCTTGAAGCTTTCTTT.

This clonotype was seen a handful of times. V gene TRBV20-1 combines with J gene TRBJ2-3; 10 bases match TRBD2. Looked up from germline, CDR1 is DFQATT and CDR2 is SNEGSKA (reference sequence). There are 14 residues in the CDR3. The V gene end was trimmed by 3 bases and the J gene end by 4 bases; junction bases not matched to a gene: 4. The DNA of the CDR3 is TGCAGTGCTAGCACTAGCGGGAAGGCAGATACGCAGTATTTT. Residues: CSASTSGKADTQYF.

This clonotype has more than one count but fewer than ten. V is TRBV6-1 and J is TRBJ1-1; 10 nucleotides align to TRBD1. The ends lost 4 bases at V and 6 bases at J; junction bases unmatched: 5. This CDR3 region has 14 residues. Germline assignment: CDR1 MNHNS and CDR2 SASEGT. This chain's CDR3 is CASSGTGGGAEAFF. For the CDR3, the DNA is TGTGCCAGCAGTGGGACAGGGGGAGGTGCTGAAGCTTTCTTT.

This clonotype was recorded many times. The chain recombines TRBV20-1 with TRBJ2-1; 9 bases fit TRBD1. The CDR3 covers 15 residues. The V segment lost 0 bases and the J segment 6 bases; nucleotides outside the gene matches: 6. Germline V CDR1 and CDR2: DFQATT, SNEGSKA (reference sequence). CDR3 bases: TGCAGTGCTAGAGATCCCGGGACAGGGAGCAATGAGCAGTTCTTC. This gives the protein CSARDPGTGSNEQFF.